Listed here are 17 T cell receptor beta chains from one sample, sequenced in a study of T cells after yellow fever vaccination. TCRdb reprocessed the 5' RACE reads via MiXCR and lists one record per CDR3 protein. The table records over 300,000 distinct CDR3 sequences, 6.8% of them present only once. The sequenced sample was PBMCs, obtained more than 35 days after the first yellow fever vaccination. These receptors all stem from a man between 18 and 35 years old who received the YFV17D yellow fever vaccine.

This clonotype was found many times. The germline gene is not matched at one end of the junction; a read error may be the cause. The chain couples TRBV2 to TRBJ1-2; D unclear. The germline CDR1 and CDR2 sequences are SNHLY and FYNNEI. The CDR3 loop spans 13 amino acids. CDR3 sequence reads: CASSEGSNYGYTF. The CDR3 bases are TGTGCCAGCAGCGAAGGATCTAACTATGGCTACACCTTC. The full variable domain, rest sourced from reference TRBV2 and TRBJ1-2, is EPEVTQTPSHQVTQMGQEVILRCVPISNHLYFYWYRQILGQKVEFLVSFYNNEISEKSEIFDDQFSVERPDGSNFTLKIRSTKLEDSAMYFCASSEGSNYGYTFGSGTRLTVV.

This clonotype has a handful of counts. V is TRBV5-4 and J is TRBJ1-2, with D tentatively TRBD1 (5 bases). The CDR3 runs 15 residues. The V and J ends lost 1 base and 4 bases respectively, with 14 bases between them. The germline gives CDR1 SGHNT, CDR2 YYREEE (reference sequence). CDR3 residues: CASSLFWGGVYGYTF. The CDR3 DNA follows: TGTGCCAGCAGCTTGTTCTGGGGAGGGGTCTATGGCTACACCTTC.

This chain joins TRBV7-3 and TRBJ2-3, with a weak D call TRBD2 (6 bases). The CDR3 loop spans 14 amino acids. V dropped 3 bases and J dropped 6 bases, with 13 bases sitting between them. CDR1 is SGHTA and CDR2 is FQGTGA in the germline V gene. As DNA, the CDR3 is TGTGCCAGCAGCTTTTCGGGGGTCCCGGATACGCAGTATTTT. Its translation: CASSFSGVPDTQYF.

This clonotype was detected a few times. The genes are TRBV7-8 and TRBJ2-7; 10 bases line up with TRBD1. The CDR3 has 12 amino acids. Germline assignment: CDR1 SGHVS and CDR2 FQNEAQ. V dropped 5 bases and J dropped 7; count of bases not matched to a gene: 2. CDR3 nucleotide sequence: TGTGCCAGCAGCCGGGACAGGGGTGAGCAGTACGTC. Translating gives CASSRDRGEQYV.

This clonotype was found a few times. The V call is TRBV5-1, the J call TRBJ2-5; perhaps TRBD2 as D (6 bases). V gave up 0 bases and J gave up 2 bases, with 14 bases separating them. The CDR3 spans 16 residues. CDR1 SGHRS and CDR2 YFSETQ come from the germline V gene. The CDR3 region is CASSLDGAGLQETQYF. Here the CDR3 DNA reads TGCGCCAGCAGCTTGGATGGAGCGGGCCTTCAAGAGACCCAGTACTTC.

This clonotype has a handful of counts. The genes are TRBV14 and TRBJ2-4, with a tentative D call TRBD2 (5 bases). Germline V gene lookup returns CDR1 SGHDN and CDR2 FVKESK. V was trimmed by 4 bases and J by 8 bases, leaving 18 bases between them. This CDR3 comprises 15 residues. The chain's CDR3 is CASSPSGSAGHIQYF. The DNA for the CDR3 is TGTGCCAGCAGCCCCAGCGGTAGCGCGGGTCACATTCAGTACTTC. Variable domain in full (rest from reference TRBV14 and TRBJ2-4): EAGVTQFPSHSVIEKGQTVTLRCDPISGHDNLYWYRRVMGKEIKFLLHFVKESKQDESGMPNNRFLAERTGGTYSTLKVQPAELEDSGVYFCASSPSGSAGHIQYFGAGTRLSVL.

In this sample, this clonotype turned up a few times. The chain links TRBV7-6 to TRBJ2-7; no firm D call. V was shortened by 2 bases and J by 0 bases, with 11 bases between the two germline ends. The CDR3 loop spans 15 amino acids. Germline V lookup: CDR1 SGHVS, CDR2 FNYEAQ. CDR3 sequence reads: CASSLSSLTSYEQYV. CDR3 nucleotides: TGTGCCAGCAGCTTAAGTTCTCTTACCTCCTACGAGCAGTACGTC.

The J gene is TRBJ1-1, the V gene TRBV6-1; 8 nucleotides align to TRBD1. Trimming cost V 6 bases and J 8 bases; bases outside gene matches: 14. There are 15 residues in the CDR3. Germline loops: CDR1 MNHNS, CDR2 SASEGT. CDR3 region: CASRPSTGGGIEAFF. CDR3 nucleotides: TGTGCCAGCAGACCCTCAACAGGGGGAGGTATAGAAGCTTTCTTT.

This chain uses TRBV5-6 with TRBJ2-7; D perhaps matches TRBD1 (6 bases). The CDR3 is 16 amino acids. CDR1 is SGHDT and CDR2 is YYEEEE in the germline V gene. V shed 2 bases and J shed 3 bases, with 18 bases lying between them. For the CDR3, the DNA is TGTGCCAGCAGCTTTGTCACGTCTAGGGACAACTACGAGCAGTACTTC. The encoded protein is CASSFVTSRDNYEQYF.

This clonotype was found a few times. The chain couples TRBV24-1 to TRBJ1-5; 7 positions agree with TRBD1. V shed 5 bases and J 7 bases; nucleotides not matched to a gene: 4. CDR1 is KGHDR and CDR2 is SFDVKD in the germline V gene. The CDR3 totals 13 residues. The CDR3, as DNA: TGTGCCACCAGTGCCTCAGGGGGACAGCCCCAGCATTTT. It yields the protein CATSASGGQPQHF.

The chain is built from TRBV10-3 and TRBJ1-2; no reliable D call. CDR1 is ENHRY and CDR2 is SYGVKD in the germline V gene. This CDR3 comprises 14 residues. V was trimmed by 2 bases and J by 8 bases, leaving 15 bases between them. The DNA of the CDR3 is TGTGCCATCAGTGAGATTGTGGGCGGAATCGGCTACACCTTC. Its translation is CAISEIVGGIGYTF.

This clonotype occurred a few times. The rearrangement links TRBV19 to TRBJ2-7; D gene unclear. Germline-derived CDR1 and CDR2 are LNHDA and SQIVND (reference sequence). Trimming left V 2 bases short and J 1 base short, with 9 bases between. This CDR3 is built from 14 residues. CDR3 coding DNA: TGTGCCAGTAGTATAACTGGTGGGTCCTACGAGCAGTACTTC. Amino acids: CASSITGGSYEQYF.

This clonotype was observed at least ten times. The chain has TRBV28 and TRBJ2-2, with D hard to call. Germline assignment: CDR1 MDHEN and CDR2 SYDVKM. The V and J ends lost 5 bases and 5 bases respectively, with 6 bases between them. This CDR3 spans 12 amino acids. The CDR3 protein is CASSLITGELFF. The CDR3 nucleotides read TGTGCCAGCAGTCTAATAACCGGGGAGCTGTTTTTT.

The gene calls are TRBV5-4 and TRBJ2-1; 11 bases map to TRBD2. V trimming: 0 bases; J trimming: 7 bases; junction bases outside the gene matches: 3. CDR1 and CDR2 (germline): SGHNT, YYREEE (reference sequence). The CDR3 contains 15 residues. The CDR3 nucleotides read TGTGCCAGCAGCTTGGGAGTAGCGGGGGGGAATGAGCAGTTCTTC. Its translation: CASSLGVAGGNEQFF.

This clonotype was counted ten times or more. The CDR3 coding sequence is TGTGCCAGCAGCCCGTGGACAGGGGGGAACACTGAAGCTTTCTTT. This gives the protein CASSPWTGGNTEAFF. V usage is TRBV7-2 and J usage is TRBJ1-1; TRBD1 matches 10 bases. Germline V CDR1 and CDR2: SGHTA, FQGNSA. V shed 5 bases, J shed 1 base, and the junction held 4 bases outside the gene matches. The CDR3 extends over 15 amino acids.

This clonotype was picked up a small number of times. V gene TRBV4-1 combines with J gene TRBJ2-1; D uncertain. The CDR3 is 12 amino acids. Trimming took 3 bases from V and 8 from J, leaving 8 bases between them. Germline V gives CDR1 MGHRA, CDR2 YSYEKL. CDR3 DNA sequence: TGCGCCAGCAGCCACCTCTCCTATGAGCAGTTCTTC. Translation: CASSHLSYEQFF.

The CDR3 here is CASSGAGENTGELFF. The CDR3 DNA follows: TGCGCCAGCAGTGGGGCAGGGGAAAACACCGGGGAGCTGTTTTTT. The gene calls are TRBV10-1 and TRBJ2-2, with D possibly being TRBD1 (6 bases). There are 15 residues in the CDR3. V was pared by 4 bases and J by 2 bases, with 11 bases between. CDR1 and CDR2 from the germline V gene are WNHNN and SYGVQD (reference sequence).